A selection of T cell receptor beta chains follows, all from one sample in a study of breast tumors, draining lymph nodes, adjacent tissues. TCRdb reprocessed the multiplex PCR reads via MiXCR and lists one record per CDR3 protein. The table shows under 75,000 distinct CDR3 sequences, with 45% to 65% occurring only once. The specimen was breast tumor tissue. The receptor source for this set is a female donor with breast cancer. Some clones in this sample may be carry-over from other donors' samples. CDR3s include the opening cysteine and the closing phenylalanine or tryptophan. The D gene is left open where the match is weak. Some rows mark clone size as missing; the rest say once, few, many or name a class of expanded clone.

TRBJ1-6 | - | TRBV19 | - | TGTGCCAGTAGTATCGGGGGGACTGGTAATTCACCCCTCCACTTT | CASSIGGTGNSPLHF
TRBJ2-7 | - | TRBV6-5 | - | TGTGCCAGCAGACGCCAGAGCTACGAGCAGTACTTC | CASRRQSYEQYF
TRBJ2-3 | medium-sized | TRBV20-1 | - | TGCAGTGCTAGAGCGGTGGGAACAGATACGCAGTATTTT | CSARAVGTDTQYF
TRBJ1-4 | - | TRBV19 | TRBD1 | TGTGCCAGTACCCCGGGACAGGGGGCACGGTCTAATGAAAAACTGTTTTTT | CASTPGQGARSNEKLFF
TRBJ2-5 | many | TRBV4-1 | TRBD2 | TGCGCCAGCAGCCAGCCCCTAGGACTAGCGGGGGTCCTTGAGACCCAGTACTTC | CASSQPLGLAGVLETQYF
TRBJ2-3 | - | TRBV2 | - | TGTGCCAGCATGGCTGGGCTAGGTTCAGATACGCAGTATTTT | CASMAGLGSDTQYF
TRBJ1-5 | - | TRBV20-1 | - | TGCAGTGCACCTAATGTGGGTTATAGCAATCAGCCCCAGCATTTT | CSAPNVGYSNQPQHF
TRBJ1-4 | many | TRBV25-1 | TRBD1 | TGTGCCAGCAGGACAGGGGGGGGGGGTAGACTGTTTTTT | CASRTGGGGRLFF
TRBJ2-3 | once | TRBV19 | - | TGTGCCAGTAGTCCCGCCTTAAGAGATACGCAGTATTTT | CASSPALRDTQYF
TRBJ2-5 | - | TRBV20-1 | - | TGCAGTGCCACGGCCCCGATAAAAACGGAGACCCAGTACTTC | CSATAPIKTETQYF
TRBJ2-5 | many | TRBV19 | - | TGTGCCAGTAGTCGGAACAAAGAGACCCAGTACTTC | CASSRNKETQYF
TRBJ1-2 | - | TRBV20-1 | TRBD1 | TGCAGTGCATACGAAAACCGGGACAGCGGAGGCTACACCTTC | CSAYENRDSGGYTF
TRBJ1-5 | - | TRBV12-5 | - | TGTGCTAGTGGTTTCTCCCTTGGTGAGCCCCAGCATTTT | CASGFSLGEPQHF
TRBJ2-7 | many | TRBV13 | - | TGTGCCAGCAGCTTAGGACCCCAGCAGTACTTC | CASSLGPQQYF
TRBJ1-4 | many | TRBV7-2 | - | TGTGCCAGCAGCACCAGGGTATTGGATGAAAAACTGTTTTTT | CASSTRVLDEKLFF
TRBJ1-5 | - | TRBV19 | - | TGTGCCAGTAGTATAGCGGGGGGATATAGCAATCAGCCCCAGCATTTT | CASSIAGGYSNQPQHF
TRBJ2-7 | many | TRBV6-1 | TRBD1 | TGTGCCAGCACCCGTGAGGGGGGGACAGGGAGGCGCGAGCAGTACTTC | CASTREGGTGRREQYF
TRBJ2-3 | - | TRBV24-1 | TRBD1 | TGTGCCACCAGTGATTCCCTTAGGGGGCTGAGCACAGATACGCAGTATTTT | CATSDSLRGLSTDTQYF
TRBJ2-3 | - | TRBV7-2 | TRBD2 | TGTGCCAGCACCTGGGGACTAGCGGGAGCGGCTGATACGCAGTATTTT | CASTWGLAGAADTQYF
TRBJ1-6 | - | TRBV19 | - | TGTGCCAGTAGACAATCCGGGACAAACAATTCACCCCTCCACTTT | CASRQSGTNNSPLHF
TRBJ1-1 | many | TRBV5-6 | - | TGTGCCAGCAGCTTGCGAAGGGGGACTGAAGCTTTCTTT | CASSLRRGTEAFF
TRBJ2-1 | - | TRBV6-5 | TRBD1 | TGTGCCAGCAGTTCAGGGGGCGACTACAATGAGCAGTTCTTC | CASSSGGDYNEQFF
TRBJ1-5 | - | TRBV7-3 | - | TGTGCCAGCAGCCCCGGACTAGCGGGAGAGACCCAGCATTTT | CASSPGLAGETQHF
TRBJ1-1 | few | TRBV3-1 | - | TGTGCGAGTACAGCCGTGAACACTGAAGCTTTCTTT | CASTAVNTEAFF
TRBJ1-5 | - | TRBV2 | TRBD1 | TGTGCCAGCAGTCGCCGGGACAGTTACAATCAGCCCCAGCATTTT | CASSRRDSYNQPQHF
TRBJ2-2 | - | TRBV4-1 | - | TGCGCCAGCAGGAATTCCGGAACAGACACCGGGGAGCTGTTTTTT | CASRNSGTDTGELFF
TRBJ1-6 | - | TRBV11-2 | - | TGTGCCAGCAGCCCAGGAATCAGCTCACCCCTCCACTTT | CASSPGISSPLHF
TRBJ2-3 | - | TRBV9 | - | TGTGCCAGCAGCCCAGTGGACAGAACAGATACGCAGTATTTT | CASSPVDRTDTQYF
TRBJ2-4 | many | TRBV4-1 | - | TGCGCCAGCAGCCAAGAACCCCCACAGCGAGCCAAAAACATTCAGTACTTC | CASSQEPPQRAKNIQYF
TRBJ2-3 | - | TRBV9 | TRBD2 | TGTGCCAGCAGCGTAGGGGGAGCGGGGGGTACAACAGATACGCAGTATTTT | CASSVGGAGGTTDTQYF
TRBJ2-1 | many | TRBV5-1 | - | TGCGCCAGCAGCTTGACGGGGGGCCAAAAGGAGCAGTTCTTC | CASSLTGGQKEQFF
TRBJ1-2 | - | TRBV7-9 | - | TGTGCCAGCAGTCAGGGGTGGTATGGCTACACCTTC | CASSQGWYGYTF
TRBJ2-2 | once | TRBV4-3 | - | TGCGCCAGCAAAGGGTCGAGGGGTAACACCGGGGAGCTGTTTTTT | CASKGSRGNTGELFF
TRBJ2-3 | - | TRBV5-1 | - | TGCGCCAGCAGCTTGGTTCCGGGGAGCACAGATACGCAGTATTTT | CASSLVPGSTDTQYF
TRBJ2-4 | - | TRBV20-1 | - | TGCAGTGCTAGTGGAGGACCGAGAAACATTCAGTACTTC | CSASGGPRNIQYF
TRBJ1-1 | few | TRBV20-1 | - | TGCAGTGCCTCGGTCTTCCCCGTGAACACTGAAGCTTTCTTT | CSASVFPVNTEAFF
TRBJ1-5 | once | TRBV6-5 | - | TGTGCCAGCAGTCAAACCGGGACGAGCAAAATGGATAGCAATCAGCCCCAGCATTTT | CASSQTGTSKMDSNQPQHF
TRBJ2-5 | few | TRBV7-2 | TRBD1 | TGTGCCAGCAGCTTCCTACAGGGGTGGGGGGAGACCCAGTACTTC | CASSFLQGWGETQYF
TRBJ1-2 | many | TRBV7-2 | - | TGTGCCAGCAGTTCACCGGGGGGGGGCTTTGGCTACACCTTC | CASSSPGGGFGYTF
TRBJ2-7 | once | TRBV19 | TRBD2 | TGTGCCAGTAGTATCTGGACTAGCGGGAGGCCCAGCTCCTACGAGCAGTACTTC | CASSIWTSGRPSSYEQYF
TRBJ2-2 | many | TRBV12-3/TRBV12-4 | TRBD2 | TGTGCCAGCAGTACCATCGCCGGGACTAGCGGGAGGAACACCGGGGAGCTGTTTTTT | CASSTIAGTSGRNTGELFF
TRBJ1-2 | - | TRBV20-1 | - | TGCAGTGCTCGGGGGGGGCAGGGAAGTGGCTACACCTTC | CSARGGQGSGYTF
TRBJ2-7 | - | TRBV7-2 | - | TGTGCCAGCAGCCCCCCCCTCGATTCCTACGAGCAGTACTTC | CASSPPLDSYEQYF
TRBJ2-1 | - | TRBV5-1 | TRBD2 | TGCGCCAGCAGCTTGGATCCGGTATTAGCGGGAGGGGGCAATGAGCAGTTCTTC | CASSLDPVLAGGGNEQFF
TRBJ1-3 | many | TRBV27 | - | TGTGCCAGCAGTTTAACCCCGGGATCGGGAAACACCATATATTTT | CASSLTPGSGNTIYF
TRBJ2-1 | once | TRBV20-1 | TRBD2 | TGCAGTGCTGCCCGAAGAGCGGGAGGGACCTACAATGAGCAGTTCTTC | CSAARRAGGTYNEQFF
TRBJ1-2 | many | TRBV6-5 | TRBD1 | TGTGCCAGCAGTCCTCCCGGGACAGAAAATGGCTACACCTTC | CASSPPGTENGYTF
TRBJ1-5 | many | TRBV2 | TRBD1 | TGTGCCAGCAGCGTGGACAGGGAGGGCCAGCCCCAGCATTTT | CASSVDREGQPQHF
TRBJ1-5 | - | TRBV4-2 | - | TGTGCCAGCAGCCAAGAGGGTGGCCAGCCCCAGCATTTT | CASSQEGGQPQHF